This record covers a single TCR beta chain. These data belong to a study of blood T cell repertoires in COVID-19. Study summary: From T cells, B-cell-depleted T cells, or PBMCs came the material, which was cDNA or gDNA.

How the authors handled the data: How many nucleated cells were present was estimated from reference gene primer amplification. Measured with immunoSEQ multiplex PCR; TCRdb has only the in-frame clones, and not every one. The V and J calls and clone size were taken over from that table, and D and trimming were inferred from the DNA. The table includes about 24,000 clones, approximately 86% detected once. The ends lost 5 bases at V and 2 bases at J; junction bases unmatched: 3. The CDR3 covers 15 residues. Germline V lookup: CDR1 SGHTA, CDR2 FQGNSA. Material: peripheral blood. The TCR originated in a man in his fifties with active COVID-19. The V call is TRBV7-2, the J call TRBJ2-7; 13 bases are a match to TRBD2. The CDR3 loop reads CASSILAGGPYEQYF. The CDR3 DNA reads as TGTGCCAGCAGCATACTAGCGGGGGGGCCCTACGAGCAGTACTTC.